A selection of T cell receptor beta chains follows, all from one sample in a study of T-cell reconstitution after alpha-beta-depleted transplantation in children. Each CDR3 protein gets one entry after TCRdb re-called the PCR reads with MiXCR. The sample carries 250,000 to 300,000 distinct CDR3 sequences, approximately 10% recorded once. The sequences come from peripheral blood, collected 180 days after TCRalphabeta/CD19-depleted stem cell transplant. The receptor source for this set is a male patient aged 2 to 9 who had a stem cell transplant for chronic granulomatous disease, so the T cells may come from the graft donor. Both conserved end residues are part of each CDR3. Fields, in order: D gene, J gene, V gene, clone size, CDR3 protein, CDR3 DNA. A D gene is named only where the DNA matches it firmly. Size is omitted from some rows. Given values are once, few, many or a class for expanded clones.

. | TRBJ2-2 | TRBV12-3/TRBV12-4 | many | CASSLWGLTGELFF | TGTGCCAGCAGTTTGTGGGGGCTCACCGGGGAGCTGTTTTTT
TRBD2 | TRBJ2-5 | TRBV20-1 | many | CSASGTSGGHGGETQYF | TGCAGTGCCTCCGGGACTAGCGGGGGCCACGGTGGGGAGACCCAGTACTTC
. | TRBJ2-1 | TRBV29-1 | many | CSVEAPSGYNEQFF | TGCAGCGTTGAAGCTCCGTCGGGGTACAATGAGCAGTTCTTC
. | TRBJ1-2 | TRBV29-1 | many | CSVELDGDTF | TGCAGCGTTGAGTTGGACGGAGACACCTTC
TRBD2 | TRBJ2-5 | TRBV5-4 | . | CASSSGSGRALPETQYF | TGTGCCAGCAGCTCAGGCAGCGGGAGGGCCTTACCCGAGACCCAGTACTTC
. | TRBJ2-5 | TRBV18 | once | CASSPFGPLSLETQYF | TGTGCCAGCTCACCATTTGGTCCCCTCTCTTTGGAGACCCAGTACTTC
TRBD1 | TRBJ2-2 | TRBV2 | many | CASSEWQGAFAGELFF | TGTGCCAGCAGTGAGTGGCAGGGGGCTTTTGCCGGGGAGCTGTTTTTT
. | TRBJ2-1 | TRBV3-1 | many | CASSQPLAREQFF | TGTGCCAGCAGCCAGCCCCTAGCACGTGAGCAGTTCTTC
TRBD2 | TRBJ2-1 | TRBV27 | many | CASSTGLAFYNEQFF | TGTGCCAGCAGTACCGGACTAGCGTTCTACAATGAGCAGTTCTTC
TRBD2 | TRBJ2-7 | TRBV27 | many | CASSLSRGGSYEQYF | TGTGCCAGCAGTTTATCCCGGGGGGGGTCCTACGAGCAGTACTTC
. | TRBJ2-3 | TRBV20-1 | many | CSAISGTGTDTQYF | TGCAGTGCTATATCCGGGACGGGGACAGATACGCAGTATTTT
. | TRBJ2-4 | TRBV5-1 | many | CASSLDLTAFKGSTKNIQYF | TGCGCCAGCAGCTTGGATCTGACAGCTTTTAAGGGCAGTACCAAAAACATTCAGTACTTC
TRBD2 | TRBJ2-1 | TRBV14 | . | CASSQRLRSFGTSGKIEGHEQFF | TGTGCCAGCTCACAAAGATTAAGGTCCTTTGGGACTAGCGGGAAAATTGAGGGTCATGAGCAGTTCTTC
TRBD2 | TRBJ2-7 | TRBV12-3/TRBV12-4 | many | CASSPGDPGGYEQYF | TGTGCCAGCAGCCCCGGGGACCCGGGGGGCTACGAGCAGTACTTC
TRBD1 | TRBJ1-3 | TRBV25-1 | . | CASSLTGGNGNTIYF | TGTGCCAGCAGCTTGACAGGGGGCAATGGAAACACCATATATTTT
. | TRBJ1-1 | TRBV20-1 | many | CSAGAIFRDTEAFF | TGCAGTGCTGGCGCCATCTTTAGGGACACTGAAGCTTTCTTT
. | TRBJ2-1 | TRBV29-1 | many | CSVTSGSMQFF | TGCAGCGTTACCTCCGGGAGTATGCAGTTCTTC
. | TRBJ2-3 | TRBV11-3 | many | CASSLAPNTDTQYF | TGTGCCAGCAGCTTGGCCCCGAACACAGATACGCAGTATTTT
. | TRBJ2-1 | TRBV12-3/TRBV12-4 | . | CASSFLPGLHNEQFF | TGTGCCAGCAGTTTTCTTCCGGGACTGCACAATGAGCAGTTCTTC
TRBD1 | TRBJ2-7 | TRBV7-9 | many | CASSSTSRGLEQYF | TGTGCCAGCAGCTCAACTTCCAGGGGGCTCGAGCAGTACTTC
. | TRBJ1-1 | TRBV12-3/TRBV12-4 | many | CASSPGFSEAFF | TGTGCCAGCAGTCCGGGTTTTTCTGAAGCTTTCTTT
TRBD2 | TRBJ2-1 | TRBV6-2/TRBV6-3 | many | CASSGTSAYNEQFF | TGTGCCAGCTCCGGGACTAGCGCCTACAATGAGCAGTTCTTC
. | TRBJ1-4 | TRBV28 | many | CASRSATNEKLFF | TGTGCCAGCAGGTCTGCAACTAATGAAAAACTGTTTTTT
. | TRBJ2-1 | TRBV4-3 | many | CASSQATGAGQFF | TGCGCCAGCAGCCAAGCTACCGGAGCTGGGCAGTTCTTC
. | TRBJ1-1 | TRBV20-1 | many | CSAPKGESNTEAFF | TGCAGTGCCCCGAAAGGGGAGTCGAACACTGAAGCTTTCTTT
TRBD1 | TRBJ2-5 | TRBV29-1 | many | CSVEEGRGRRETQYF | TGCAGCGTTGAAGAGGGCAGGGGGCGTAGAGAGACCCAGTACTTC
. | TRBJ2-7 | TRBV5-1 | many | CASSIGPTAYEQYF | TGCGCCAGCAGCATCGGCCCCACGGCCTACGAGCAGTACTTC
TRBD1 | TRBJ1-1 | TRBV12-3/TRBV12-4 | many | CASSMTGGNTEAFF | TGTGCCAGCAGTATGACAGGGGGGAACACTGAAGCTTTCTTT
TRBD2 | TRBJ2-5 | TRBV28 | . | CASTTPGLAGGGRETQYF | TGTGCCAGCACCACCCCGGGACTAGCGGGAGGTGGAAGGGAGACCCAGTACTTC
TRBD2 | TRBJ2-1 | TRBV5-1 | many | CASSLGKTSGRADEQFF | TGCGCCAGCAGCTTGGGGAAGACTAGCGGGAGGGCTGATGAGCAGTTCTTC